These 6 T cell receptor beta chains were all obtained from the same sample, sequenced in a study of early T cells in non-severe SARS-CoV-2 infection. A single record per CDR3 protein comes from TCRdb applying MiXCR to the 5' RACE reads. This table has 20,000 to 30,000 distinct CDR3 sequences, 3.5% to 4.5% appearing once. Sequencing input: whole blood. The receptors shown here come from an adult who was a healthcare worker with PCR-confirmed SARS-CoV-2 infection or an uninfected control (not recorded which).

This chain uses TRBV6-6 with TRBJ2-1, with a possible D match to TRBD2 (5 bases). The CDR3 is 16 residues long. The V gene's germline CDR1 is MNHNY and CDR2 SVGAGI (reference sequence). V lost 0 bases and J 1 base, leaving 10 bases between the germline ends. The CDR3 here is CASSYSFSASYNEQFF. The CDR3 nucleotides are TGTGCCAGCAGTTACTCTTTTAGCGCATCCTACAATGAGCAGTTCTTC.

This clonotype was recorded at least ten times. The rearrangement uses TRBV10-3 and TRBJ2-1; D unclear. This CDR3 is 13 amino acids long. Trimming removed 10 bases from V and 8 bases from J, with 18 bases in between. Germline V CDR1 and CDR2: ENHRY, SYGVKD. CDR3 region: CATRVASADEQFF. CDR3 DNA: TGTGCCACCCGGGTGGCCAGTGCCGATGAGCAGTTCTTC.

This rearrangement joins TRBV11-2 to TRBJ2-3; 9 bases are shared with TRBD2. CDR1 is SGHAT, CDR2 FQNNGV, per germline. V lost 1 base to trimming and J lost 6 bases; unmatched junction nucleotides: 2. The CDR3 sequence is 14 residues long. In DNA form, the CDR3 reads TGTGCCAGCAGCTTAGTAGCGGGGGCCGATACGCAGTATTTT. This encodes CASSLVAGADTQYF.

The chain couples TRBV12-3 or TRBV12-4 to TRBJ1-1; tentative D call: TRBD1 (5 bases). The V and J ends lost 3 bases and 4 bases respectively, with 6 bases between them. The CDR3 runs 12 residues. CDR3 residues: CASSLGLTEAFF. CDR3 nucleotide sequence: TGTGCCAGCAGTTTGGGGCTCACTGAAGCTTTCTTT.

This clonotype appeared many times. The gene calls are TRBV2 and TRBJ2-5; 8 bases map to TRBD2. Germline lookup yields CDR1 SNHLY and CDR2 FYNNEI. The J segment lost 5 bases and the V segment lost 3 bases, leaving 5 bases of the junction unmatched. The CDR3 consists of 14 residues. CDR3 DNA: TGTGCCAGCAGTGAGACAGCGGGAGTGGAGACCCAGTACTTC. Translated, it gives CASSETAGVETQYF.

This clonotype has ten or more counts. The CDR3 spells CATRQGKNTEAFF. Written as DNA, the CDR3 is TGCGCCACAAGACAGGGAAAGAACACTGAAGCTTTCTTT. The gene calls are TRBV5-1 and TRBJ1-1, with 7 bases that match TRBD1. After removal of 9 bases from V and 1 base from J, the junction contained 6 bases not matched to a gene. This CDR3 is 13 amino acids long. The germline V gene has CDR1 SGHRS and CDR2 YFSETQ.